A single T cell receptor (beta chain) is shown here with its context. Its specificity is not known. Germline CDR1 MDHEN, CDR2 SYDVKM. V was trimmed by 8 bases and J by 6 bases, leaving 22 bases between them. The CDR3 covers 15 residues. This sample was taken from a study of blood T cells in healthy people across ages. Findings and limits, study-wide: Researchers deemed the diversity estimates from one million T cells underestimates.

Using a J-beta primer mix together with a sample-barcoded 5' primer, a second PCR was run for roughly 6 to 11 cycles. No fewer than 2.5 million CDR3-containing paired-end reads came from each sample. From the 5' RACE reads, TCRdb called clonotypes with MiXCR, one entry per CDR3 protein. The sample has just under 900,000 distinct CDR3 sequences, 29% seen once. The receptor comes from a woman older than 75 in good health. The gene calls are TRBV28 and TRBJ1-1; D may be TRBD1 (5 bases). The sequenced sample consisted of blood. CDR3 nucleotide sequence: TGTGCCAGCGCACCCCCGCTTGGGGGAATTGCTGAAGCTTTCTTT. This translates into CASAPPLGGIAEAFF.